The rows below give T cell receptor beta chains drawn from one sample of a study of T cells after yellow fever vaccination. One entry per CDR3 protein results from TCRdb running MiXCR on the 5' RACE reads. The table has roughly 160,000 distinct CDR3 sequences, over 7% seen once. The sample consisted of CD8+ T cells sorted from PBMCs, taken 45 days after the yellow fever booster vaccination. The receptors come from a man aged 18 to 30 who received the YFV17D yellow fever vaccine. CDR3s include the opening cysteine and the closing phenylalanine or tryptophan. Each record gives: V gene, clone size, J gene, D gene, CDR3 protein, CDR3 DNA. D genes are given only for firm matches. Clone size is shown for a subset of rows, as once, few, many or a class of expanded clone.

TRBV6-5	few	TRBJ1-2	.	CASRGVEWYGYTF	TGTGCCAGCAGGGGAGTAGAGTGGTATGGCTACACCTTC
TRBV7-9	.	TRBJ2-7	.	CASSFPVGYEQYF	TGTGCCAGCAGCTTCCCCGTCGGGTACGAGCAGTACTTC
TRBV27	.	TRBJ2-3	.	CASSLWGPSTDTQYF	TGTGCCAGCAGTTTATGGGGGCCTAGCACAGATACGCAGTATTTT
TRBV12-3/TRBV12-4	.	TRBJ1-2	.	CASSMLQGPANYGYTF	TGTGCCAGCAGTATGTTACAGGGACCAGCTAACTATGGCTACACCTTC
TRBV10-1	.	TRBJ2-3	.	CASSELSPRPGSTDTQYF	TGCGCCAGCAGTGAGTTGAGCCCCCGCCCAGGGTCCACAGATACGCAGTATTTT
TRBV11-2	few	TRBJ1-2	.	CASTPITGSRGYTF	TGTGCCAGCACCCCCATTACAGGGAGCAGAGGCTACACCTTC
TRBV5-5	few	TRBJ2-2	.	CASSLTSPNTGELFF	TGTGCCAGCAGCTTAACTAGCCCGAACACCGGGGAGCTGTTTTTT
TRBV10-1	few	TRBJ2-1	.	CASSDWDTYNEQFF	TGCGCCAGCAGTGATTGGGACACTTACAATGAGCAGTTCTTC
TRBV15	.	TRBJ2-2	TRBD1	CATSPLTMTGSNSGELFF	TGTGCCACCAGCCCCCTGACAATGACAGGGTCTAATAGCGGGGAGCTGTTTTTT
TRBV4-1	.	TRBJ1-1	TRBD1	CASGQTGIWTEAFF	TGCGCCAGCGGCCAGACAGGGATTTGGACTGAAGCTTTCTTT
TRBV9	.	TRBJ2-1	.	CASSVGVGSPYNEQFF	TGTGCCAGCAGCGTAGGAGTGGGGTCCCCCTACAATGAGCAGTTCTTC
TRBV7-6	.	TRBJ2-5	.	CASSSAPGGETQYF	TGTGCCAGCAGCTCCGCCCCAGGAGGAGAGACCCAGTACTTC
TRBV6-2/TRBV6-3	.	TRBJ1-5	TRBD1	CASSLGTDLSQDQFYQPQHF	TGTGCCAGCAGCCTCGGGACAGATCTGAGCCAAGACCAATTTTATCAGCCCCAGCATTTT
TRBV6-5	.	TRBJ1-2	TRBD1	CASSTQGGGYGYTF	TGTGCCAGCAGTACCCAGGGGGGGGGCTATGGCTACACCTTC
TRBV29-1	.	TRBJ1-1	.	CSVHRMNTEAFF	TGCAGCGTTCACAGGATGAACACTGAAGCTTTCTTT
TRBV6-5	.	TRBJ1-2	.	CASSYSVEVVGGYTF	TGTGCCAGCAGTTACTCGGTGGAAGTAGTAGGAGGCTACACCTTC
TRBV7-9	.	TRBJ1-4	TRBD1	CASSFVGRGLANEKLFF	TGTGCCAGCAGCTTTGTTGGCAGGGGGCTGGCTAATGAAAAACTGTTTTTT
TRBV5-4	.	TRBJ2-5	.	CASSSLTDGDQETQYF	TGTGCCAGCAGCTCGTTGACAGACGGAGACCAAGAGACCCAGTACTTC
TRBV4-1	few	TRBJ2-7	TRBD2	CASSQGTSGGANNEQYF	TGCGCCAGCAGCCAGGGGACTAGCGGGGGGGCCAACAACGAGCAGTACTTC
TRBV7-2	few	TRBJ1-1	.	CASSLARREGLFDSAFF	TGTGCCAGCAGCTTAGCGCGGCGGGAGGGATTGTTCGACTCGGCTTTCTTT
TRBV7-2	.	TRBJ2-5	TRBD1	CASSPIMTGIQETQYF	TGTGCCAGCAGCCCAATTATGACAGGGATACAAGAGACCCAGTACTTC
TRBV7-9	.	TRBJ2-3	.	CASSLGTYVSTDTQYF	TGTGCCAGCAGCTTAGGGACTTACGTTAGCACAGATACGCAGTATTTT
TRBV9	few	TRBJ2-3	.	CASRDTSDTQYF	TGTGCCAGCAGGGATACATCGGATACGCAGTATTTT
TRBV7-8	.	TRBJ2-5	.	CASSLSWGGYQETQYF	TGTGCCAGCAGCTTAAGCTGGGGCGGGTACCAAGAGACCCAGTACTTC
TRBV30	.	TRBJ1-2	TRBD1	CAWDRGYGYTF	TGTGCCTGGGACAGGGGGTATGGCTACACCTTC
TRBV4-1	few	TRBJ2-1	TRBD2	CASSQDQTSGAYNEQFF	TGCGCCAGCAGCCAAGATCAGACTAGCGGGGCTTACAATGAGCAGTTCTTC
TRBV11-2	.	TRBJ1-4	.	CASSPAGLRPFGEKLFF	TGTGCCAGCAGCCCCGCGGGCCTCCGCCCCTTTGGTGAAAAACTGTTTTTT
TRBV7-3	.	TRBJ2-2	TRBD2	CASSLTLGLAGTGELFF	TGTGCCAGCAGCTTAACGTTGGGACTAGCGGGAACCGGGGAGCTGTTTTTT
TRBV4-3	many	TRBJ2-5	TRBD2	CASSQAGPWVAGMETQYF	TGCGCCAGCAGCCAAGCCGGACCTTGGGTAGCGGGGATGGAGACCCAGTACTTC
TRBV5-1	few	TRBJ1-1	.	CASSLYWTENTEAFF	TGCGCCAGCAGCCTATATTGGACAGAGAACACTGAAGCTTTCTTT
TRBV7-9	few	TRBJ2-1	TRBD2	CASSLFQAGTANEQFF	TGTGCCAGCAGCCTCTTTCAAGCGGGGACCGCCAATGAGCAGTTCTTC
TRBV12-3/TRBV12-4	.	TRBJ1-1	.	CASSSVDRNTEAFF	TGTGCCAGCAGTTCGGTGGACAGAAACACTGAAGCTTTCTTT
TRBV25-1	.	TRBJ1-6	.	CASRTLQGSLHF	TGTGCCAGCCGAACCCTACAGGGATCCCTCCACTTT
TRBV9	many	TRBJ2-1	.	CASSVATGNEQFF	TGTGCCAGCAGCGTAGCTACGGGTAATGAGCAGTTCTTC
TRBV9	few	TRBJ1-3	.	CASSVGSAYSGNTIYF	TGTGCCAGCAGCGTAGGGAGCGCGTACTCTGGAAACACCATATATTTT
TRBV14	many	TRBJ2-7	TRBD2	CASSQGGSSYEQYF	TGTGCCAGCAGCCAAGGCGGGAGCTCCTACGAGCAGTACTTC
TRBV12-5	.	TRBJ2-3	TRBD1	CASGFLAGQGAPDTQYF	TGTGCTAGTGGTTTCCTAGCCGGGCAGGGGGCTCCAGATACGCAGTATTTT
TRBV14	.	TRBJ2-5	.	CASSQGSGGVVETQYF	TGTGCCAGCAGCCAAGGTTCGGGCGGGGTGGTGGAGACCCAGTACTTC
TRBV10-3	many	TRBJ2-5	TRBD1	CAISERDRGGETQYF	TGTGCCATCAGTGAGCGGGACAGGGGGGGAGAGACCCAGTACTTC
TRBV9	.	TRBJ2-5	TRBD2	CASSRFGGGTQETQYF	TGTGCCAGCAGCAGATTTGGCGGGGGGACCCAAGAGACCCAGTACTTC
TRBV20-1	.	TRBJ2-2	.	CSARDGTGELFF	TGCAGTGCTAGGGACGGTACCGGGGAGCTGTTTTTT
TRBV3-1	.	TRBJ1-4	.	CASSQGRGGGNEKLFF	TGTGCCAGCAGCCAAGGCCGGGGGGGCGGTAATGAAAAACTGTTTTTT
TRBV4-1	many	TRBJ2-1	.	CASRASSYNEQFF	TGCGCCAGCCGGGCCAGCTCCTACAATGAGCAGTTCTTC
TRBV5-1	.	TRBJ2-1	TRBD2	CASRVSGGPHNEQFF	TGCGCCAGCAGGGTTAGCGGGGGCCCCCACAATGAGCAGTTCTTC
TRBV29-1	.	TRBJ2-1	.	CSVDWEASYNEQFF	TGCAGCGTTGATTGGGAGGCCTCCTACAATGAGCAGTTCTTC
TRBV4-3	.	TRBJ2-5	.	CASSHYRETETQYF	TGCGCCAGCAGCCATTACAGGGAAACAGAGACCCAGTACTTC
TRBV7-6	.	TRBJ2-1	.	CASSLEGGPSYNEQFF	TGTGCCAGCAGCTTAGAGGGGGGGCCTTCCTACAATGAGCAGTTCTTC
TRBV4-1	many	TRBJ2-2	.	CASSQVPGTRGELFF	TGCGCCAGCAGCCAAGTGCCAGGGACTCGCGGGGAGCTGTTTTTT